This is a list of T cell receptor beta chains from one sample in a study of blood T cell repertoires in COVID-19. Produced via immunoSEQ multiplex PCR; TCRdb's table is partial and in-frame only. The sample contains some 150,000 clones, 85% to 90% of which appear only once. Specimen: peripheral blood. The receptors derive from a woman of 80 years or more in a cohort sampled during active or convalescent COVID-19. The CDR3 runs from the conserved cysteine through the conserved F or W. Each record gives: J gene, V gene, clone size, D gene, CDR3 DNA, CDR3 protein. The D gene is left open where the match is weak. A row's size may be missing; if present it is once, few, many or a size class.

j_call: TRBJ1-4
v_call: TRBV6-5
clone_size: NA
d_call: TRBD1
cdr3_nt: TGTGCCAGCAGTCAACCGGGACAGGATAATGAAAAACTGTTTTTT
cdr3_aa: CASSQPGQDNEKLFF

j_call: TRBJ1-1
v_call: TRBV7-8
clone_size: NA
d_call: TRBD1
cdr3_nt: TGTGCCAGCAGCTCGGGACAGGGCCCCACTGAAGCTTTCTTT
cdr3_aa: CASSSGQGPTEAFF

j_call: TRBJ2-1
v_call: TRBV5-4
clone_size: NA
d_call: NA
cdr3_nt: TGTGCCAGCAGCTTGGTTGGGCAGCTCTACAATGAGCAGTTCTTC
cdr3_aa: CASSLVGQLYNEQFF

j_call: TRBJ2-7
v_call: TRBV2
clone_size: NA
d_call: NA
cdr3_nt: TGTGCCAGCAGGCGGACTGCCGGCTCCGAGCAGTACTTC
cdr3_aa: CASRRTAGSEQYF

j_call: TRBJ2-7
v_call: TRBV11-3
clone_size: NA
d_call: TRBD1
cdr3_nt: TGTGCCAGCAGCTCGACGGGACAGCTCTACGAGCAGTACTTC
cdr3_aa: CASSSTGQLYEQYF

j_call: TRBJ1-4
v_call: TRBV5-1
clone_size: NA
d_call: NA
cdr3_nt: TGCGCCAGCAGCTTTACAGGGCTAACTAATGAAAAACTGTTTTTT
cdr3_aa: CASSFTGLTNEKLFF

j_call: TRBJ1-2
v_call: TRBV6-5
clone_size: once
d_call: NA
cdr3_nt: TGTGCCAGCAGAGGACTGAGGGATCTAAAATCCTTC
cdr3_aa: CASRGLRDLKSF

j_call: TRBJ1-3
v_call: TRBV28
clone_size: NA
d_call: TRBD1
cdr3_nt: TGTGCCAGCAGTCCGACAGGGTTACGTGGAAACACCATATATTTT
cdr3_aa: CASSPTGLRGNTIYF

j_call: TRBJ1-5
v_call: TRBV30
clone_size: NA
d_call: NA
cdr3_nt: TGTGCCTGGAGCCCAGGGCGCAATCAGCCCCAGCATTTT
cdr3_aa: CAWSPGRNQPQHF

j_call: TRBJ1-2
v_call: TRBV5-1
clone_size: NA
d_call: TRBD1
cdr3_nt: TGCGCCAGCAGCTTTTCCAGGGGGGACTATGGCTACACCTTC
cdr3_aa: CASSFSRGDYGYTF

j_call: TRBJ2-3
v_call: TRBV24-1
clone_size: NA
d_call: TRBD2
cdr3_nt: TGTGCCACCAGTGCCAGGCCGGGACTAGCGGGGGGCGGCACAGATACGCAGTATTTT
cdr3_aa: CATSARPGLAGGGTDTQYF

j_call: TRBJ2-5
v_call: TRBV6-2/TRBV6-3
clone_size: NA
d_call: TRBD1
cdr3_nt: TGTGCCAGCAGCAGGGGGCCTACGGGTGAAGAGACCCAGTACTTC
cdr3_aa: CASSRGPTGEETQYF

j_call: TRBJ2-5
v_call: TRBV15
clone_size: NA
d_call: NA
cdr3_nt: TGTGCCACCAGCAGAGGTAAAGAGACCCAGTACTTC
cdr3_aa: CATSRGKETQYF

j_call: TRBJ1-5
v_call: TRBV29-1
clone_size: NA
d_call: NA
cdr3_nt: TGCAGCGTTGCACTACCTAATCAGCCCCAGCATTTT
cdr3_aa: CSVALPNQPQHF

j_call: TRBJ2-7
v_call: TRBV27
clone_size: NA
d_call: TRBD1
cdr3_nt: TGTGCCAGCACCCGAGGGGGACAGGGGCGCTACGAGCAGTACTTC
cdr3_aa: CASTRGGQGRYEQYF

j_call: TRBJ1-3
v_call: TRBV9
clone_size: NA
d_call: NA
cdr3_nt: TGTGCCAGCAGCCAAATGGGCATCTCTGGAAACACCATATATTTT
cdr3_aa: CASSQMGISGNTIYF

j_call: TRBJ2-3
v_call: TRBV5-1
clone_size: few
d_call: NA
cdr3_nt: TGCGCCAGCAGCTTGGCAGGTGTCAGTACGCAGTATTTT
cdr3_aa: CASSLAGVSTQYF

j_call: TRBJ1-6
v_call: TRBV7-2
clone_size: NA
d_call: NA
cdr3_nt: TGTGCCAGCAGCTTACAGGGTGGGAATAATTCACCCCTCCACTTT
cdr3_aa: CASSLQGGNNSPLHF

j_call: TRBJ1-1
v_call: TRBV28
clone_size: NA
d_call: TRBD1
cdr3_nt: TGTGCCAGCAGTTTATGGAGGGGGCTTGGGAACACTGAAGCTTTCTTT
cdr3_aa: CASSLWRGLGNTEAFF

j_call: TRBJ1-4
v_call: TRBV3-1/TRBV3-2
clone_size: once
d_call: NA
cdr3_nt: TGTGCCAGCAGCCCGGACAGTTTTTTACTGTTTTTT
cdr3_aa: CASSPDSFLLFF

j_call: TRBJ2-1
v_call: TRBV6-1
clone_size: NA
d_call: NA
cdr3_nt: TGTGCCAGCAGTGGAGCTAGTTTACCTTCCTACAATGAGCAGTTCTTC
cdr3_aa: CASSGASLPSYNEQFF

j_call: TRBJ1-2
v_call: TRBV4-1
clone_size: NA
d_call: NA
cdr3_nt: TGCGCCAGCAGCCAAGATAGGAACAGGGCTGGCGGCTACACCTTC
cdr3_aa: CASSQDRNRAGGYTF

j_call: TRBJ2-5
v_call: TRBV28
clone_size: NA
d_call: TRBD2
cdr3_nt: TGTGCCAGCAGTTTCCCCAGCGGGGGGGCCTCAGGAGAGACCCAGTACTTC
cdr3_aa: CASSFPSGGASGETQYF

j_call: TRBJ1-4
v_call: TRBV10-1
clone_size: NA
d_call: TRBD1
cdr3_nt: TGCGCCAGCAGTAGACAGGGCGTTGGCGAAAAACTGTTTTTT
cdr3_aa: CASSRQGVGEKLFF

j_call: TRBJ2-2
v_call: TRBV7-7
clone_size: many
d_call: TRBD1
cdr3_nt: TGTGCTAGCAGCCGAAAAGGTGGGACAGGAAACACCGGGGAGCTGTTTTTT
cdr3_aa: CASSRKGGTGNTGELFF

j_call: TRBJ2-7
v_call: TRBV9
clone_size: NA
d_call: TRBD1
cdr3_nt: TGTGCCAGCAGCGTAGGTGGGACAGGGGGCAACTACGAGCAGTACTTC
cdr3_aa: CASSVGGTGGNYEQYF

j_call: TRBJ1-3
v_call: TRBV9
clone_size: NA
d_call: NA
cdr3_nt: TGTGCCAGCAGCGTAGCAGTCTCTGGAAACACCATATATTTT
cdr3_aa: CASSVAVSGNTIYF

j_call: TRBJ1-3
v_call: TRBV11-2
clone_size: few
d_call: NA
cdr3_nt: TGTGCCAGCAGCTTACGTCGGGAACTCTCCGGAAACACCATATATTTT
cdr3_aa: CASSLRRELSGNTIYF

j_call: TRBJ1-2
v_call: TRBV12-5
clone_size: NA
d_call: TRBD1
cdr3_nt: TGTGCTAGTGGTTCACCCGACAGGGGAGGCTATGGCTACACCTTC
cdr3_aa: CASGSPDRGGYGYTF

j_call: TRBJ1-5
v_call: TRBV7-9
clone_size: NA
d_call: NA
cdr3_nt: TGTGCCAGCAGCACAGGGACCTGGGGCAATCAGCCCCAGCATTTT
cdr3_aa: CASSTGTWGNQPQHF

j_call: TRBJ2-7
v_call: TRBV6-5
clone_size: NA
d_call: TRBD1
cdr3_nt: TGTGCCAGCAGCCTAGGGGACAGTGGGTCCTACGAGCAGTACTTC
cdr3_aa: CASSLGDSGSYEQYF

j_call: TRBJ2-6
v_call: TRBV3-1/TRBV3-2
clone_size: NA
d_call: NA
cdr3_nt: TGTGCCAGCAGCCGCGAACGTACTGGGGCCAACGTCCTGACTTTC
cdr3_aa: CASSRERTGANVLTF

j_call: TRBJ2-4
v_call: TRBV7-6
clone_size: once
d_call: NA
cdr3_nt: TGTGCCAGCAGCTTAGGTCCAGGCCTTCATTCCAAAAACATTCAGTACTTC
cdr3_aa: CASSLGPGLHSKNIQYF

j_call: TRBJ2-3
v_call: TRBV11-3
clone_size: NA
d_call: TRBD2
cdr3_nt: TGTGCCAGCAGCGTAACTAGCGGGAGCACGCAGTATTTT
cdr3_aa: CASSVTSGSTQYF

j_call: TRBJ1-4
v_call: TRBV2
clone_size: once
d_call: TRBD1
cdr3_nt: TGTGCCAGCAGTGGACAGGGGACTAATGAAAAACTGTTTTTT
cdr3_aa: CASSGQGTNEKLFF

j_call: TRBJ1-4
v_call: TRBV6-6
clone_size: NA
d_call: NA
cdr3_nt: TGTGCCAGCAGTTACTCGCGGCAGTTAAATGAAAAACTGTTTTTT
cdr3_aa: CASSYSRQLNEKLFF

j_call: TRBJ2-1
v_call: TRBV7-2
clone_size: NA
d_call: NA
cdr3_nt: TGTGCCAGCAGCTTAGTCGGCACAGACAATGAGCAGTTCTTC
cdr3_aa: CASSLVGTDNEQFF

j_call: TRBJ2-5
v_call: TRBV6-5
clone_size: NA
d_call: NA
cdr3_nt: TGTGCCAGCAAGCGGCAGGGGCAAGAGACCCAGTACTTC
cdr3_aa: CASKRQGQETQYF

j_call: TRBJ1-5
v_call: TRBV7-6
clone_size: NA
d_call: TRBD1
cdr3_nt: TGTGCCAGCAGCTCGGGACAGGGTTGGCCGGGGCAGCCCCAGCATTTT
cdr3_aa: CASSSGQGWPGQPQHF

j_call: TRBJ1-1
v_call: TRBV10-3
clone_size: NA
d_call: NA
cdr3_nt: TGTGCCACCCGGAGGGGGAACACTGAAGCTTTCTTT
cdr3_aa: CATRRGNTEAFF

j_call: TRBJ2-1
v_call: TRBV27
clone_size: NA
d_call: NA
cdr3_nt: TGTGCCAGCTGGAGCGCGAGCTCCTACAATGAGCAGTTCTTC
cdr3_aa: CASWSASSYNEQFF

j_call: TRBJ2-3
v_call: TRBV5-1
clone_size: NA
d_call: TRBD2
cdr3_nt: TGCGCCAGCAGCCGTAGCGGGACTAGCACAGATACGCAGTATTTT
cdr3_aa: CASSRSGTSTDTQYF

j_call: TRBJ1-1
v_call: TRBV5-1
clone_size: NA
d_call: NA
cdr3_nt: TGCGCCAGCAGCTTGCCGAGGCCAAACACTGAAGCTTTCTTT
cdr3_aa: CASSLPRPNTEAFF

j_call: TRBJ2-6
v_call: TRBV27
clone_size: NA
d_call: NA
cdr3_nt: TGTGCCAGCACCACAGGGTCTGGGGCCAACGTCCTGACTTTC
cdr3_aa: CASTTGSGANVLTF

j_call: TRBJ2-5
v_call: TRBV5-4
clone_size: NA
d_call: TRBD1
cdr3_nt: TGTGCCAGCAGACCCGGACAGGGAGGAGAGACCCAGTACTTC
cdr3_aa: CASRPGQGGETQYF

j_call: TRBJ1-6
v_call: TRBV5-1
clone_size: NA
d_call: NA
cdr3_nt: TGCGCCAGCAGCTTGGGATACAGGACCTATAATTCACCCCTCCACTTT
cdr3_aa: CASSLGYRTYNSPLHF

j_call: TRBJ1-4
v_call: TRBV10-2
clone_size: once
d_call: TRBD1
cdr3_nt: TGCGCCAGCCTGCCCCGGACAGGGGGCGATAATGAAAAACTGTTTTTT
cdr3_aa: CASLPRTGGDNEKLFF